Each of the 10 T cell receptor beta chains below was sequenced from the same sample in a study of blood T cell repertoires in COVID-19. Repertoires were generated with immunoSEQ multiplex PCR, while TCRdb's copy carries only in-frame clones and drops some. This table has 220,000 or so clones, 84% appearing once. Sequencing used peripheral blood. Receptor source: a woman aged 55-69 years with acute or convalescent COVID-19.

The chain links TRBV5-1 to TRBJ1-3; 7 bases agree with TRBD1. V shed 4 bases, J shed 0 bases, and the junction held 7 bases outside the gene matches. The CDR3 consists of 16 residues. Germline CDR1 is SGHRS and CDR2 is YFSETQ. The CDR3 sequence: CASSEKTGDSGNTIYF. As DNA, the CDR3 is TGCGCCAGCAGCGAAAAAACAGGGGACTCTGGAAACACCATATATTTT. Full variable domain (outside the CDR3, taken from reference TRBV5-1 and TRBJ1-3): KAGVTQTPRYLIKTRGQQVTLSCSPISGHRSVSWYQQTPGQGLQFLFEYFSETQRNKGNFPGRFSGRQFSNSRSEMNVSTLELGDSALYLCASSEKTGDSGNTIYFGEGSWLTVV.

In its sample, this clone was seen once. The chain combines TRBV5-6 with TRBJ1-3, with D perhaps matching TRBD1 (5 bases). This CDR3 comprises 15 residues. CDR1 is SGHDT, CDR2 YYEEEE, per germline. Deletions cut 4 bases from V and 7 bases from J, with 18 bases between. The CDR3: CASSHFLGGWNTIYF. In DNA form, the CDR3 reads TGTGCCAGCAGCCACTTTTTGGGGGGATGGAACACCATATATTTT.

This chain uses TRBV4-3 with TRBJ2-1, with 9 bases matching TRBD2. V lost 3 bases and J lost 6; bases outside the gene matches: 12. Germline-derived CDR1 and CDR2 are LGHNA and YSLEER. The CDR3 has 17 amino acids. The CDR3 spells CASSQVAGEPRLNEQFF. In DNA, the CDR3 is TGCGCCAGCAGCCAGGTAGCGGGGGAACCCCGGCTCAATGAGCAGTTCTTC.

The chain employs TRBV7-2 and TRBJ1-2; 9 positions match TRBD1. Germline CDR1 is SGHTA and CDR2 is FQGNSA. The CDR3 runs 14 residues. The junction had 9 bases not matched to a gene; V was cut back by 5 bases and J by 8 bases. The CDR3 region has the DNA TGTGCCAGCAGCAGGGGAACAGGGGGCTGGGGCTACACCTTC. Encoded protein: CASSRGTGGWGYTF. Variable domain in full (rest from reference TRBV7-2 and TRBJ1-2): GAGVSQSPSNKVTEKGKDVELRCDPISGHTALYWYRQSLGQGLEFLIYFQGNSAPDKSGLPSDRFSAERTGGSVSTLTIQRTQQEDSAVYLCASSRGTGGWGYTFGSGTRLTVV.

V gene TRBV5-1 combines with J gene TRBJ2-7; 10 nucleotides line up with TRBD2. The V segment lost 5 bases and the J segment 6 bases; nucleotides outside the gene matches: 14. CDR1 and CDR2 (germline): SGHRS, YFSETQ. The CDR3 loop spans 16 amino acids. The CDR3 here is CASRTTASGGQGEQYF. CDR3 bases: TGCGCCAGCAGGACCACCGCTAGCGGGGGCCAGGGCGAGCAGTACTTC.

V usage is TRBV12-2 and J usage is TRBJ1-5; TRBD1 was called by the table and not checked on the DNA. TRBV12-2 is a documented pseudogene. The CDR3 covers 17 residues. CDR3 residues: CASRPYLTGCRSQPQHF. CDR3 bases: TGTGCAAGTCGACCTTACTTAACAGGGTGTAGGAGTCAGCCCCAGCATTTT.

V is TRBV15 and J is TRBJ1-6; the match to TRBD1 covers 9 bases. This CDR3 spans 15 amino acids. Trimming removed 5 bases from V and 6 bases from J; junction bases left unmatched: 5. CDR1 and CDR2 from the germline V gene are LNHNV and YYDKDF (reference sequence). The CDR3 DNA reads as TGTGCCACCAGCGGACGGACAGGGGCTAATTCACCCCTCCACTTT. Protein product: CATSGRTGANSPLHF. Full variable domain (outside the CDR3, taken from reference TRBV15 and TRBJ1-6): DAMVIQNPRYQVTQFGKPVTLSCSQTLNHNVMYWYQQKSSQAPKLLFHYYDKDFNNEADTPDNFQSRRPNTSFCFLDIRSPGLGDTAMYLCATSGRTGANSPLHFGNGTRLTVT.

This chain links TRBV5-1 with TRBJ2-3; no clear D. V gave up 4 bases and J gave up 5 bases, with 17 bases separating them. From germline, CDR1 is SGHRS and CDR2 YFSETQ. CDR3 size: 15 residues. The CDR3 nucleotides are TGCGCCAGCAGCCTAGGCACCAATGCATTAGATACGCAGTATTTT. Its translation: CASSLGTNALDTQYF.

The CDR3 loop is CASSLYGARYGYTF. The CDR3 DNA reads TGTGCCAGCAGTTTATATGGGGCTAGGTATGGCTACACCTTC. The chain is built from TRBV28 and TRBJ1-2, with a possible D match to TRBD1 (5 bases). The CDR3 spans 14 residues. The germline CDR1 and CDR2 sequences are MDHEN and SYDVKM. The V and J ends lost 1 base and 5 bases respectively, with 11 bases between them.

This clone has just a few counts. V is TRBV19 and J is TRBJ2-7; TRBD1 is a possible D gene (5 bases). With 1 base removed from V and 2 bases from J, the gap between germline ends came to 18 bases. The germline V gene has CDR1 LNHDA and CDR2 SQIVND (reference sequence). This CDR3 region has 17 residues. CDR3 loop: CASSIAVSETATYEQYF. CDR3 sequence (DNA): TGTGCCAGTAGTATAGCGGTCTCAGAGACAGCCACCTACGAGCAGTACTTC. The full variable domain, rest sourced from reference TRBV19 and TRBJ2-7, is DGGITQSPKYLFRKEGQNVTLSCEQNLNHDAMYWYRQDPGQGLRLIYYSQIVNDFQKGDIAEGYSVSREKKESFPLTVTSAQKNPTAFYLCASSIAVSETATYEQYFGPGTRLTVT.